Below, 20 T cell receptor beta chains from the same sample are listed, as sequenced in a study of shared clonotypes between healthy human individuals. Profiling relied on immunoSEQ multiplex PCR, and the TCRdb table lists in-frame clones only, not all of them. The sample has around 1.1 million clones; roughly 77% are singletons. The sample taken for sequencing was memory CD4+ T cells from PBMCs. Documented subset: CD45RA-negative fraction. The receptors here all came from a young man in good health. Some clones in this sample may be carry-over from other donors' samples.

A remark on this clone: Other DNA sequences from this sample encode an identical CDR3 as well. The V gene is TRBV5-1, the J gene TRBJ2-5; D call uncertain. The V end was cut by 0 bases, the J end by 1 base, with 4 bases between. There are 13 residues in the CDR3. The germline gives CDR1 SGHRS, CDR2 YFSETQ. The CDR3 region has the DNA TGCGCCAGCAGCTTGGTGGCCCAAGAGACCCAGTACTTC. Translated, it gives CASSLVAQETQYF. Variable domain in full (rest from reference TRBV5-1 and TRBJ2-5): KAGVTQTPRYLIKTRGQQVTLSCSPISGHRSVSWYQQTPGQGLQFLFEYFSETQRNKGNFPGRFSGRQFSNSRSEMNVSTLELGDSALYLCASSLVAQETQYFGPGTRLLVL.

The rearrangement links TRBV5-1 to TRBJ2-7; TRBD2 matches 9 bases. The CDR3 has 16 residues. Germline lookup yields CDR1 SGHRS and CDR2 YFSETQ. The J segment lost 0 bases and the V segment lost 3 bases, leaving 7 bases of the junction unmatched. CDR3: CASSSRLADSSYEQYF. The CDR3 DNA reads TGCGCCAGCAGCTCCCGACTAGCGGATAGCTCCTACGAGCAGTACTTC.

The rearrangement links TRBV13 to TRBJ2-5, with a possible D match to TRBD1 (6 bases). The CDR3 sequence is 14 residues long. Between the trimmed V and J ends, which lost 0 bases and 9 bases, there was a span of 14 bases. Per the germline V gene, CDR1 is PRHDT and CDR2 is FYEKMQ (reference sequence). The CDR3 loop is CASSLGPTGTAQYF. CDR3 bases: TGTGCCAGCAGCTTAGGGCCCACAGGGACGGCCCAGTACTTC. The variable domain in full, completed from reference TRBV13 and TRBJ2-5, reads AAGVIQSPRHLIKEKRETATLKCYPIPRHDTVYWYQQGPGQDPQFLISFYEKMQSDKGSIPDRFSAQQFSDYHSELNMSSLELGDSALYFCASSLGPTGTAQYFGPGTRLLVL.

V is TRBV7-2 and J is TRBJ2-5; 7 bases agree with TRBD2. The length of the CDR3 is 18 residues. The trim removed 5 bases at V and 5 bases at J, leaving 20 bases unmatched. In germline, CDR1 is SGHTA, CDR2 FQGNSA. DNA of the CDR3: TGTGCCAGCAGCCTAAGCACGAGAAACCGGGACTACATGGAGACCCAGTACTTC. Translated, it gives CASSLSTRNRDYMETQYF. Based on the CDR3 plus reference TRBV7-2 and TRBJ2-5, the full variable domain is GAGVSQSPSNKVTEKGKDVELRCDPISGHTALYWYRQSLGQGLEFLIYFQGNSAPDKSGLPSDRFSAERTGGSVSTLTIQRTQQEDSAVYLCASSLSTRNRDYMETQYFGPGTRLLVL.

This clone turned up a few times. This sequence joins TRBV15 and TRBJ1-1; D remains unclear. The CDR3 runs to 14 residues. Germline assignment: CDR1 LNHNV and CDR2 YYDKDF (reference sequence). V lost 0 bases and J lost 3, with 8 bases in between. CDR3 sequence (DNA): TGTGCCACCAGCAGAGATAGCAGTGACACTGAAGCTTTCTTT. This gives the protein CATSRDSSDTEAFF.

The chain is built from TRBV5-5 and TRBJ2-7; possibly TRBD1 for D (5 bases). The CDR3 is 13 amino acids. Germline V gene sequence: CDR1 SGHKS, CDR2 YYEKEE (reference sequence). V shed 9 bases and J shed 6 bases, with 19 bases lying between them. The CDR3 DNA reads TGTGCCACTGACCAGGGAAATACAGGCGAGCAGTACTTC. This sequence encodes CATDQGNTGEQYF.

The V and J genes are TRBV30 and TRBJ1-2; D remains unclear. Trimming stripped 3 bases from V and 2 bases from J, with 25 bases between. Germline V gene lookup returns CDR1 GTSNPN and CDR2 SVGIG (reference sequence). CDR3 length: 18 residues. The DNA for the CDR3 is TGTGCCTGGAGCCTTGGGCCGACAAGACCGGTGCTGAACTATGGCTACACCTTC. It yields the protein CAWSLGPTRPVLNYGYTF.

V gene TRBV10-1 combines with J gene TRBJ2-2; no reliable D call. V lost 7 bases and J lost 7, with 13 bases in between. Germline lookup yields CDR1 WNHNN and CDR2 SYGVQD (reference sequence). The CDR3 runs 13 residues. The CDR3 sequence: CASTAELGGELFF. The CDR3 DNA reads TGCGCCAGCACGGCGGAGTTGGGCGGGGAGCTGTTTTTT.

The CDR3, as DNA: TGTGCCAGCTCACCGATCGCGGGAGGGCCGACAGATACGCAGTATTTT. It encodes CASSPIAGGPTDTQYF. The chain links TRBV18 to TRBJ2-3; 9 bases match TRBD2. J lost 3 bases, V lost 3 bases, and 7 bases had no gene match. Germline CDR1 and CDR2: KGHSH and LQKENI. This CDR3 is built from 16 residues. The full variable domain, rest sourced from reference TRBV18 and TRBJ2-3, is NAGVMQNPRHLVRRRGQEARLRCSPMKGHSHVYWYRQLPEEGLKFMVYLQKENIIDESGMPKERFSAEFPKEGPSILRIQQVVRGDSAAYFCASSPIAGGPTDTQYFGPGTRLTVL.

The V gene is TRBV4-2, the J gene TRBJ1-1, with 9 bases that match TRBD1. The V gene end was trimmed by 2 bases and the J gene end by 6 bases; junction bases not matched to a gene: 13. Looked up from germline, CDR1 is LGHNA and CDR2 is YNFKEQ. The CDR3 is 17 amino acids. CDR3 region: CASSQRPGQGLGAEAFF. The CDR3 DNA is TGTGCCAGCAGCCAACGCCCGGGACAGGGTCTCGGGGCTGAAGCTTTCTTT.

V gene TRBV5-4 combines with J gene TRBJ1-2, with unresolved D. Germline V gene lookup returns CDR1 SGHNT and CDR2 YYREEE (reference sequence). The V end was cut by 0 bases, the J end by 8 bases, with 14 bases between. This CDR3 spans 14 amino acids. The CDR3 nucleotides read TGTGCCAGCAGCTTGGCCGGTTCCAGGATGGGCTACACCTTC. Its protein product is CASSLAGSRMGYTF.

This chain links TRBV28 with TRBJ2-7, with D uncertain. There are 13 residues in the CDR3. Trimming cost V 4 bases and J 3 bases, with 10 bases left between them. Germline assignment: CDR1 MDHEN and CDR2 SYDVKM. CDR3 sequence reads: CASSSFGDYEQYF. CDR3 DNA: TGTGCCAGCAGTTCCTTCGGCGACTACGAGCAGTACTTC.

The rearrangement uses TRBV27 and TRBJ2-1; D gene unclear. Germline CDR1 and CDR2: MNHEY and SMNVEV (reference sequence). The CDR3 loop spans 12 amino acids. Between the trimmed V and J ends, which lost 6 bases and 8 bases, there was a span of 11 bases. CDR3 nucleotide sequence: TGTGCCAGCAGCTCCTTAGGACATGAGCAGTTCTTC. Its translation is CASSSLGHEQFF.

At least ten counts were recorded for this clone. This rearrangement joins TRBV6-5 to TRBJ1-1; D is unresolved. From germline, CDR1 is MNHEY and CDR2 SVGAGI. V shed 7 bases and J shed 4 bases, with 13 bases lying between them. The CDR3 has 13 amino acids. CDR3 sequence (DNA): TGTGCCAGCAAACCGGGCCATTCCACTGAAGCTTTCTTT. Translating gives CASKPGHSTEAFF.

Details on this clone: Other DNA sequences in the same sample also yield this CDR3. For the CDR3, the DNA is TGCAGTGCTCCCGACAACTATGGCTACACCTTC. Its protein is CSAPDNYGYTF. This sequence joins TRBV20-1 and TRBJ1-2; D unclear. The CDR3 is 11 amino acids. Germline lookup yields CDR1 DFQATT and CDR2 SNEGSKA (reference sequence). V lost 5 bases and J 2 bases, leaving 6 bases between the germline ends.

The V gene is TRBV2, the J gene TRBJ2-1; 7 bases agree with TRBD2. Germline CDR1 is SNHLY and CDR2 is FYNNEI. V gave up 8 bases and J gave up 4 bases; unmatched junction bases: 8. The CDR3 has 14 amino acids. In DNA form, the CDR3 reads TGTGCCAGCCAAGCGCCAGCGGGGTACAATGAGCAGTTCTTC. Encoded protein: CASQAPAGYNEQFF.

The chain is built from TRBV18 and TRBJ2-1; TRBD2 is a possible D gene (5 bases). Trimming left V 6 bases short and J 8 bases short, with 23 bases between. Germline CDR1 and CDR2: KGHSH and LQKENI. The CDR3 covers 16 residues. In nucleotides, the CDR3 is TGTGCCAGCTCCCCGGGCCGCGGAATTGAAGCGGATGAGCAGTTCTTC. Translated, it gives CASSPGRGIEADEQFF.

This chain uses TRBV27 with TRBJ2-1; D may be TRBD2 (5 bases). Looked up from germline, CDR1 is MNHEY and CDR2 is SMNVEV (reference sequence). The CDR3 totals 15 residues. Trimming shortened V by 8 bases and J by 6 bases, and 20 bases separated the two germline ends. Here the CDR3 reads CASGRVSPAANEQFF. Written as DNA, the CDR3 is TGTGCCAGCGGGCGGGTGTCCCCCGCCGCCAATGAGCAGTTCTTC.

The gene calls are TRBV7-9 and TRBJ2-4, with 10 positions matching TRBD1. Germline V CDR1 and CDR2: SEHNR, FQNEAQ (reference sequence). CDR3 length: 14 amino acids. V lost 6 bases to trimming and J lost 8 bases; unmatched junction nucleotides: 7. CDR3 region: CASSPGTGVDIQYF. In nucleotides, the CDR3 is TGTGCCAGCAGTCCCGGGACAGGGGTAGACATTCAGTACTTC.

The rearrangement links TRBV28 to TRBJ1-3, with D uncertain. The V gene's germline CDR1 is MDHEN and CDR2 SYDVKM. Trimming shortened V by 4 bases and J by 3 bases, and 13 bases separated the two germline ends. This CDR3 comprises 15 residues. The CDR3 reads CASSYGLPRGNTIYF. CDR3 nucleotide sequence: TGTGCCAGCAGTTATGGTCTGCCTCGTGGAAACACCATATATTTT.